The 23 T cell receptor beta chains reported below all come from one sample, sequenced in a study of blood T cell repertoires in COVID-19. Sequencing used immunoSEQ multiplex PCR; TCRdb keeps in-frame clones, though not all of them. The sample has around 50,000 clones, approximately 90% seen once. The sequenced sample was peripheral blood. Every receptor here comes from a woman aged 55-69 years with COVID-19, enrolled during active disease.

The rearrangement uses TRBV10-3 and TRBJ2-3; 10 bases are a match to TRBD2. J was trimmed by 6 bases and V by 3 bases; bases with no gene match: 3. The CDR3 has 14 residues. Germline V gives CDR1 ENHRY, CDR2 SYGVKD. CDR3 residues: CAISDSGRLDTQYF. The DNA for the CDR3 is TGTGCCATCAGTGATAGCGGGAGGCTTGATACGCAGTATTTT.

The chain joins TRBV4-1 to TRBJ2-3; no firm D call. Germline V lookup: CDR1 MGHRA, CDR2 YSYEKL. This CDR3 has 16 amino acids. The ends were cut back, 4 bases at V and 2 bases at J, with 16 bases in the middle. DNA of the CDR3: TGCGCCAGCAGCCTCGGCGGTAGAGCCCTCACAGATACGCAGTATTTT. Translating it yields CASSLGGRALTDTQYF.

The chain combines TRBV5-6 with TRBJ2-1, with 8 bases identical to TRBD2. The length of the CDR3 is 16 residues. Unmatched junction bases numbered 7, after V lost 5 bases and J lost 0 bases. In germline, CDR1 is SGHDT, CDR2 YYEEEE. The CDR3 nucleotides are TGTGCCAGCAGAGGGAGCGGGAGCCCCTCCTACAATGAGCAGTTCTTC. It encodes CASRGSGSPSYNEQFF.

The chain employs TRBV5-6 and TRBJ2-2, with D maybe TRBD1 (5 bases). Germline loops: CDR1 SGHDT, CDR2 YYEEEE. The length of the CDR3 is 16 residues. Trimming cost V 2 bases and J 1 base, with 12 bases left between them. Written as DNA, the CDR3 is TGTGCCAGCAGCTTTGTGACAGAATTGAACACCGGGGAGCTGTTTTTT. Translating it yields CASSFVTELNTGELFF.

The table lists this clone with a few counts. The V call is TRBV7-8, the J call TRBJ1-5; D is unresolved. The CDR3 consists of 11 residues. From germline, CDR1 is SGHVS and CDR2 FQNEAQ. V was clipped by 5 bases and J by 10 bases, with 9 bases between them. The CDR3 protein is CASSDEGPQHF. The CDR3 DNA sequence: TGTGCCAGCAGCGATGAGGGCCCCCAGCATTTT.

DNA of the CDR3: TGTGCCTGGAGATGGGCTAGGGGCGAGCAGTACTTC. It specifies CAWRWARGEQYF. This chain links TRBV30 with TRBJ2-7; tentative D call: TRBD1 (5 bases). This CDR3 is built from 12 residues. Per germline, CDR1 GTSNPN and CDR2 SVGIG (reference sequence). Trimming cost V 3 bases and J 6 bases, with 12 bases left between them.

The count of this clone is one. The gene calls are TRBV24-1 and TRBJ2-1; D not resolved. This CDR3 comprises 14 residues. From germline, CDR1 is KGHDR and CDR2 SFDVKD. The V and J ends lost 3 bases and 5 bases respectively, with 10 bases between them. CDR3 sequence (DNA): TGTGCCACCAGTGATCCCGGGTCAAACAATGAGCAGTTCTTC. Its protein product is CATSDPGSNNEQFF.

The genes are TRBV2 and TRBJ2-3; TRBD2 aligns across 7 bases. This CDR3 contains 13 residues. Germline CDR1 SNHLY, CDR2 FYNNEI. V was pared by 7 bases and J by 4 bases, with 5 bases of the junction left unmatched. CDR3 loop: CASNPTSADTQYF. The CDR3 bases are TGTGCCAGCAACCCTACTAGCGCAGATACGCAGTATTTT.

This rearrangement joins TRBV27 to TRBJ2-7, with 13 nucleotides matching TRBD2. The germline gives CDR1 MNHEY, CDR2 SMNVEV (reference sequence). Losses at the gene ends were 8 bases for V and 6 bases for J; bases not matched to a gene: 7. There are 14 residues in the CDR3. The CDR3 reads CASGGTSGISEQYF. CDR3 nucleotide sequence: TGTGCCAGCGGAGGGACTAGCGGGATCTCCGAGCAGTACTTC.

This clone was found once. The DNA for the CDR3 is TGTGCCAGCAGCTTGCTCGGACAGGGCCACACTGAAGCTTTCTTT. Translated: CASSLLGQGHTEAFF. V is TRBV5-4 and J is TRBJ1-1; 8 bases match TRBD1. CDR3 length: 15 amino acids. V trimming: 1 base; J trimming: 3 bases; junction bases outside the gene matches: 5. Germline CDR1 SGHNT, CDR2 YYREEE (reference sequence). Full variable domain (remainder filled in from reference TRBV5-4 and TRBJ1-1): ETGVTQSPTHLIKTRGQQVTLRCSSQSGHNTVSWYQQALGQGPQFIFQYYREEENGRGNFPPRFSGLQFPNYSSELNVNALELDDSALYLCASSLLGQGHTEAFFGQGTRLTVV.

This clone has only a few counts. This sequence joins TRBV5-6 and TRBJ2-7, with D possibly being TRBD1 (6 bases). This CDR3 spans 13 amino acids. Germline assignment: CDR1 SGHDT and CDR2 YYEEEE. The V gene lost 4 bases and the J gene lost 2 bases, with 10 bases spanning the gap. CDR3 nucleotides: TGTGCCAGCAGCGAGGGACACCCCTACGAGCAGTACTTC. Translation: CASSEGHPYEQYF.

The sample holds one count of this clone. This rearrangement joins TRBV6-1 to TRBJ1-5; D is ambiguous. V lost 1 base and J lost 0, with 10 bases in between. The CDR3 sequence is 16 residues long. The germline CDR1 and CDR2 sequences are MNHNS and SASEGT. The CDR3 DNA reads as TGTGCCAGCAGTGAAGTGGGCAGCTATAGCAATCAGCCCCAGCATTTT. Translated: CASSEVGSYSNQPQHF.

This CDR3 is CASSYQTGDNEQFF. CDR3 nucleotide sequence: TGTGCCAGCAGCTACCAGACAGGGGACAATGAGCAGTTCTTC. The chain is built from TRBV7-8 and TRBJ2-1; 8 positions match TRBD1. This CDR3 comprises 14 residues. V shed 4 bases, J shed 5 bases, and the junction held 4 bases outside the gene matches. The germline V gene has CDR1 SGHVS and CDR2 FQNEAQ.

The chain employs TRBV6-5 and TRBJ1-6; possible D gene TRBD1, 5 bases. CDR1 is MNHEY, CDR2 SVGAGI, per germline. The CDR3 has 14 amino acids. Trimming pared 6 bases from V and 6 bases from J, leaving 12 bases between. DNA for the CDR3: TGTGCCAGCAGGGAGCAGGGCATTAATTCACCCCTCCACTTT. Its translation: CASREQGINSPLHF.

The V call is TRBV5-4, the J call TRBJ2-4, with 8 bases identical to TRBD2. The germline gives CDR1 SGHNT, CDR2 YYREEE (reference sequence). The V gene end was trimmed by 0 bases and the J gene end by 10 bases; junction bases not matched to a gene: 9. The CDR3 runs 15 residues. The CDR3 protein is CASSLAAGAGKIQYF. The CDR3 DNA sequence: TGTGCCAGCAGCTTGGCAGCGGGGGCGGGAAAAATTCAGTACTTC. The whole variable domain, filled in from reference TRBV5-4 and TRBJ2-4, reads ETGVTQSPTHLIKTRGQQVTLRCSSQSGHNTVSWYQQALGQGPQFIFQYYREEENGRGNFPPRFSGLQFPNYSSELNVNALELDDSALYLCASSLAAGAGKIQYFGAGTRLSVL.

Here the CDR3 DNA reads TGTGCCAGCAGTAAAACGTGGTCACTTTCCTCCTACAATGAGCAGTTCTTC. Amino acids: CASSKTWSLSSYNEQFF. The rearrangement joins TRBV11-2 to TRBJ2-1; D unclear. Germline V gene data show CDR1 as SGHAT and CDR2 as FQNNGV. V was clipped by 6 bases and J by 0 bases, with 18 bases between them. CDR3 length equals 17 residues.

The chain joins TRBV28 to TRBJ1-6, with 7 positions matching TRBD1. CDR3 length equals 17 residues. Germline CDR1 MDHEN, CDR2 SYDVKM. The V gene end was trimmed by 3 bases and the J gene end by 9 bases; junction bases not matched to a gene: 14. CDR3 bases: TGTGCCAGCAGTTTCCAGGCGACAGGGATGAATGCTTCACCCCTCCACTTT. This encodes CASSFQATGMNASPLHF.

The chain joins TRBV5-1 to TRBJ2-7; 8 bases match TRBD1. Losses at the gene ends were 4 bases for V and 6 bases for J; bases not matched to a gene: 12. The CDR3 runs 15 residues. In germline, CDR1 is SGHRS, CDR2 YFSETQ. The CDR3 protein is CASSASPGQVSEQYF. CDR3 nucleotides: TGCGCCAGCAGCGCGTCGCCGGGACAGGTTTCCGAGCAGTACTTC.

The genes are TRBV24-1 and TRBJ2-2; no clear D gene. V was cut by 4 bases and J by 0 bases, with 20 bases left in between. Germline loops: CDR1 KGHDR, CDR2 SFDVKD. CDR3 size: 19 residues. For the CDR3, the DNA is TGTGCCACCAGTGACCCCACGCGCCCGCTACCTGCGAACACCGGGGAGCTGTTTTTT. Translation gives CATSDPTRPLPANTGELFF.

V usage is TRBV6-5 and J usage is TRBJ1-1, with D hard to call. The CDR3 runs to 16 residues. V was trimmed by 0 bases and J by 0 bases, leaving 11 bases between them. Germline CDR1 is MNHEY and CDR2 is SVGAGI. Here the CDR3 reads CASSYSRGRMNTEAFF. CDR3 nucleotide sequence: TGTGCCAGCAGTTACTCGAGAGGGCGGATGAACACTGAAGCTTTCTTT.

This clone occurred once. This chain uses TRBV19 with TRBJ2-1; 13 nucleotides agree with TRBD2. CDR1 is LNHDA and CDR2 is SQIVND in the germline V gene (reference sequence). The CDR3 consists of 17 residues. Trimming took 6 bases from V and 2 from J; bases not matched to a gene: 7. The CDR3 DNA reads TGTGCCAGTAGGGAACTAGCGGGAGGGAACACCTACAATGAGCAGTTCTTC. Amino acid sequence: CASRELAGGNTYNEQFF.

V is TRBV19 and J is TRBJ1-2; TRBD1 aligns across 7 bases. V shed 4 bases, J shed 8 bases, and the junction held 13 bases outside the gene matches. Germline V gives CDR1 LNHDA, CDR2 SQIVND (reference sequence). The CDR3 runs to 15 residues. The CDR3 sequence: CASSTLARTGSGYTF. CDR3 DNA: TGTGCCAGTAGTACCCTAGCGCGGACAGGTTCGGGCTACACCTTC.

The chain couples TRBV6-6 to TRBJ1-4; a possible D gene is TRBD1 (6 bases). Germline V gives CDR1 MNHNY, CDR2 SVGAGI (reference sequence). Trimming left V 5 bases short and J 6 bases short, with 16 bases between. This CDR3 is built from 15 residues. The CDR3 bases are TGTGCCAGCAGTCCACGGGGCAGGGGAGATGAAAAACTGTTTTTT. This sequence encodes CASSPRGRGDEKLFF.